One sample yielded the 32 T cell receptor beta chains listed below, sequenced in a study of blood T cells in healthy people across ages. A second PCR of roughly 7 to 11 cycles used a sample-barcoded 5' primer and a J-beta primer mix. In TCRdb, the 5' RACE reads were re-called with MiXCR into one record per CDR3 protein. Of 1,500,000 or so distinct CDR3 sequences detected, about 45% appear once; the ten largest clones hold about 4%. Specimen: blood. These receptors were collected from a woman aged 18-29 years in good health.

This clonotype was counted between two and nine times. The chain recombines TRBV7-9 with TRBJ1-5, with D perhaps matching TRBD1 (5 bases). V was trimmed by 1 base and J by 0 bases, leaving 10 bases between them. The CDR3 is 16 residues long. Germline V gives CDR1 SEHNR, CDR2 FQNEAQ (reference sequence). The CDR3 spells CASSLGGAGSNQPQHF. The CDR3 DNA is TGTGCCAGCAGCTTAGGGGGCGCCGGTAGCAATCAGCCCCAGCATTTT.

The rearrangement joins TRBV6-6 to TRBJ1-2; 8 nucleotides align to TRBD1. This CDR3 is built from 16 residues. Germline lookup yields CDR1 MNHNY and CDR2 SVGAGI (reference sequence). Trimming removed 5 bases from V and 0 bases from J; junction bases left unmatched: 8. In DNA, the CDR3 is TGTGCCAGCAGTAGGGGGACAGGACAAACTAACTATGGCTACACCTTC. Translation gives CASSRGTGQTNYGYTF.

The chain is built from TRBV27 and TRBJ2-7; 9 bases are shared with TRBD1. V was pared by 8 bases and J by 3 bases, with 8 bases of the junction left unmatched. CDR1 is MNHEY and CDR2 is SMNVEV in the germline V gene (reference sequence). This CDR3 contains 14 residues. DNA of the CDR3: TGTGCCAGCGCCCGCCGGGACAGGGTCTACGAGCAGTACTTC. Translated, it gives CASARRDRVYEQYF.

This clonotype was seen a single time. The chain carries TRBV29-1 and TRBJ1-4; D gene uncertain. V was clipped by 7 bases and J by 8 bases, with 17 bases between them. This CDR3 has 13 amino acids. Germline CDR1 reads SQVTM; CDR2 reads ANQGSEA. This chain's CDR3 is CSASLHSGEKLFF. The DNA for the CDR3 is TGCAGCGCCAGCCTTCACTCGGGCGAAAAACTGTTTTTT. Looking up the rest from reference TRBV29-1 and TRBJ1-4 gives the full variable domain: SAVISQKPSRDICQRGTSLTIQCQVDSQVTMMFWYRQQPGQSLTLIATANQGSEATYESGFVIDKFPISRPNLTFSTLTVSNMSPEDSSIYLCSASLHSGEKLFFGSGTQLSVL.

The chain is built from TRBV7-2 and TRBJ1-1; D gene unclear. V was shortened by 3 bases and J by 0 bases, with 11 bases between the two germline ends. CDR3 length equals 15 residues. CDR1 and CDR2 (germline): SGHTA, FQGNSA. CDR3 residues: CASSFGSVMNTEAFF. CDR3 nucleotide sequence: TGTGCCAGCAGCTTCGGGAGTGTTATGAACACTGAAGCTTTCTTT.

The chain combines TRBV7-3 with TRBJ2-7, with unresolved D. Germline V gene sequence: CDR1 SGHTA, CDR2 FQGTGA. Trimming cost V 0 bases and J 7 bases, with 10 bases left between them. The CDR3 loop spans 13 amino acids. The CDR3 is CASSLTYHGEQYF. The CDR3 DNA is TGTGCCAGCAGCTTAACGTATCACGGAGAGCAGTACTTC. The full variable domain, with the rest looked up from reference TRBV7-3 and TRBJ2-7, is GAGVSQTPSNKVTEKGKYVELRCDPISGHTALYWYRQSLGQGPEFLIYFQGTGAADDSGLPNDRFFAVRPEGSVSTLKIQRTERGDSAVYLCASSLTYHGEQYFGPGTRLTVT.

This clonotype came up once. The J gene is TRBJ2-2, the V gene TRBV11-3, with TRBD2 identical over 9 bases. The V gene end was trimmed by 1 base and the J gene end by 6 bases; junction bases not matched to a gene: 3. Germline CDR1 and CDR2: SGHNT and YENEEA. The length of the CDR3 is 15 residues. The CDR3 coding sequence is TGTGCCAGCAGCTTAGCGGCTAGCGGGGCCGGGGAGCTGTTTTTT. Its protein product is CASSLAASGAGELFF.

In this sample, this clonotype turned up a few times. J is TRBJ2-1 and V is TRBV7-8; the match to TRBD2 covers 7 bases. Trimming cost V 5 bases and J 0 bases; bases outside gene matches: 10. Per germline, CDR1 SGHVS and CDR2 FQNEAQ. The CDR3 is 17 residues long. CDR3 residues: CASSARLAESSYNEQFF. The CDR3 DNA follows: TGTGCCAGCAGCGCAAGACTAGCAGAGAGCTCCTACAATGAGCAGTTCTTC.

The chain joins TRBV27 to TRBJ2-1; 8 positions match TRBD2. J lost 10 bases, V lost 5 bases, and 10 bases had no gene match. The CDR3 is made up of 14 amino acids. CDR1 and CDR2 (germline): MNHEY, SMNVEV (reference sequence). The chain's CDR3 is CASSRGGTWREQFF. CDR3 in DNA: TGTGCCAGCAGTCGGGGGGGAACCTGGAGAGAGCAGTTCTTC.

There are many counts of this clonotype. V and J are TRBV4-2 and TRBJ1-2; perhaps TRBD1 as D (6 bases). Germline V CDR1 and CDR2: LGHNA, YNFKEQ. V was clipped by 0 bases and J by 7 bases, with 24 bases between them. The CDR3 loop spans 18 amino acids. This CDR3 is CASSQEAFARDILIGYTF. The CDR3 region has the DNA TGTGCCAGCAGCCAAGAGGCATTTGCCCGGGACATCCTTATTGGCTACACCTTC.

This clonotype was counted a few times. The rearrangement joins TRBV20-1 to TRBJ1-5; no firm D call. Germline CDR1 and CDR2: DFQATT and SNEGSKA (reference sequence). Trimming shortened V by 0 bases and J by 3 bases, and 9 bases separated the two germline ends. The CDR3 covers 14 residues. This chain's CDR3 is CSARDRVLNQPQHF. In DNA, the CDR3 is TGCAGTGCTAGAGATCGGGTCCTCAATCAGCCCCAGCATTTT.

This clonotype was detected only a few times. This sequence joins TRBV20-1 and TRBJ2-1; the match to TRBD1 covers 8 bases. The germline V gene encodes CDR1 DFQATT and CDR2 SNEGSKA (reference sequence). V trimming: 3 bases; J trimming: 0 bases; junction bases outside the gene matches: 7. This CDR3 has 16 residues. CDR3 in amino acids: CSARGTGKYSYNEQFF. DNA for the CDR3: TGCAGTGCTAGGGGGACAGGAAAATACTCCTACAATGAGCAGTTCTTC.

This chain joins TRBV20-1 and TRBJ1-1, with 7 bases identical to TRBD1. CDR1 and CDR2 from the germline V gene are DFQATT and SNEGSKA (reference sequence). The V gene end was trimmed by 5 bases and the J gene end by 0 bases; junction bases not matched to a gene: 3. The CDR3 consists of 13 residues. The CDR3 loop is CSAGQAMNTEAFF. In DNA form, the CDR3 reads TGCAGTGCTGGACAGGCCATGAACACTGAAGCTTTCTTT.

The chain is built from TRBV29-1 and TRBJ2-3; 15 bases agree with TRBD2. J was trimmed by 4 bases and V by 5 bases; bases with no gene match: 4. The CDR3 covers 15 residues. Germline assignment: CDR1 SQVTM and CDR2 ANQGSEA. The CDR3 DNA is TGCAGCGTTCGGACTAGCGGGGGGGCCGCAGATACGCAGTATTTT. Amino acid sequence: CSVRTSGGAADTQYF.

This clonotype was recorded at least ten times. The gene calls are TRBV12-3 or TRBV12-4 and TRBJ1-5; the match to TRBD1 covers 10 bases. The CDR3 loop spans 14 amino acids. Trimming removed 5 bases from V and 5 bases from J; junction bases left unmatched: 3. CDR3 coding DNA: TGTGCCAGCAGTGAGGGACAGGGGCATCAGCCCCAGCATTTT. Translation: CASSEGQGHQPQHF.

CDR3 amino acids: CSARTPVVSRVEQYF. CDR3 DNA: TGCAGTGCTAGAACCCCCGTCGTCAGTAGGGTCGAGCAGTACTTC. The chain couples TRBV20-1 to TRBJ2-7; unclear D gene. With 2 bases removed from V and 6 bases from J, the gap between germline ends came to 20 bases. Germline loops: CDR1 DFQATT, CDR2 SNEGSKA (reference sequence). The CDR3 is made up of 15 amino acids.

The rearrangement links TRBV4-3 to TRBJ2-1; D perhaps matches TRBD2 (5 bases). The J call may not be correct, given that the DNA end is closer to TRBJ2-7. Germline V gene sequence: CDR1 LGHNA, CDR2 YSLEER. This CDR3 has 18 amino acids. The CDR3 sequence: CASSQDSRTYSAYNEQYF. The DNA for the CDR3 is TGCGCCAGCAGCCAAGATAGTAGGACTTACAGTGCCTACAATGAGCAGTACTTC.

The rearrangement links TRBV10-3 to TRBJ1-1; possible D gene TRBD1, 6 bases. CDR1 and CDR2 (germline): ENHRY, SYGVKD. The V end lost 6 bases, the J end lost 0 bases, and 8 bases lay between the germline ends. The length of the CDR3 is 13 residues. This chain's CDR3 is CAIRRGMNTEAFF. The CDR3 bases are TGTGCCATCAGAAGGGGGATGAACACTGAAGCTTTCTTT.

The rearrangement uses TRBV9 and TRBJ2-1; TRBD1 matches at 7 bases. This CDR3 has 13 residues. With V trimmed by 4 bases and J by 6 bases, 4 bases remained unmatched. Germline V lookup: CDR1 SGDLS, CDR2 YYNGEE. The CDR3 region is CASSSSGGNEQFF. As DNA, the CDR3 is TGTGCCAGCAGCTCCTCAGGGGGCAATGAGCAGTTCTTC.

The chain recombines TRBV10-3 with TRBJ2-5, with 7 bases fitting TRBD2. The CDR3 length is 14 residues. Germline V gives CDR1 ENHRY, CDR2 SYGVKD. The junction had 6 bases not matched to a gene; V was cut back by 5 bases and J by 3 bases. The CDR3: CAISIAGGEETQYF. Written as DNA, the CDR3 is TGTGCCATCAGTATAGCGGGCGGAGAAGAGACCCAGTACTTC.

This clonotype has more than one count but fewer than ten. The chain combines TRBV12-3 or TRBV12-4 with TRBJ2-1, with 11 positions matching TRBD2. V gave up 6 bases and J gave up 0 bases; unmatched junction bases: 4. The CDR3 has 16 residues. DNA for the CDR3: TGTGCCAGCAGGGGGACTAGCGGCTACTCCTACAATGAGCAGTTCTTC. Translating gives CASRGTSGYSYNEQFF.

This sequence joins TRBV28 and TRBJ2-1, with D perhaps TRBD1 (6 bases). The CDR3 extends over 16 amino acids. Per germline, CDR1 MDHEN and CDR2 SYDVKM. Trimming removed 6 bases from V and 0 bases from J, with 15 bases in between. CDR3 amino acids: CASSKGQVGSYNEQFF. CDR3 DNA: TGTGCCAGCAGCAAGGGACAAGTAGGCTCCTACAATGAGCAGTTCTTC.

This chain links TRBV28 with TRBJ2-5; 11 nucleotides match TRBD2. J gave up 12 bases and V 6 bases, and 3 bases lay outside the gene matches. This CDR3 region has 11 residues. The germline CDR1 and CDR2 sequences are MDHEN and SYDVKM. CDR3 DNA: TGTGCCAGCAGCTCGACTAGCGGGAAGTACTTC. Translation gives CASSSTSGKYF. The variable domain in full, with the rest retrieved from reference TRBV28 and TRBJ2-5, is DVKVTQSSRYLVKRTGEKVFLECVQDMDHENMFWYRQDPGLGLRLIYFSYDVKMKEKGDIPEGYSVSREKKERFSLILESASTNQTSMYLCASSSTSGKYFGPGTRLLVL.

The chain uses TRBV7-8 and TRBJ2-1; possibly TRBD2 for D (5 bases). The V end lost 5 bases, the J end lost 0 bases, and 14 bases lay between the germline ends. The CDR3 extends over 16 amino acids. Germline CDR1 is SGHVS and CDR2 is FQNEAQ. CDR3 in DNA: TGTGCCAGCAGCCCCCGAGAAGGGAGCTCCTACAATGAGCAGTTCTTC. This sequence encodes CASSPREGSSYNEQFF.

This clonotype turned up a few times. This chain links TRBV6-5 with TRBJ2-5; 9 nucleotides match TRBD2. The V gene's germline CDR1 is MNHEY and CDR2 SVGAGI. The CDR3 runs 15 residues. The ends lost 2 bases at V and 5 bases at J; junction bases unmatched: 6. CDR3 sequence: CASSYGTSRVETQYF. In nucleotides, the CDR3 is TGTGCCAGCAGTTACGGGACTAGCAGAGTGGAGACCCAGTACTTC.

This clonotype was observed a few times. V and J are TRBV6-1 and TRBJ2-3, with a tentative D call TRBD2 (6 bases). This CDR3 has 16 residues. V was shortened by 4 bases and J by 0 bases, with 14 bases between the two germline ends. Germline V CDR1 and CDR2: MNHNS, SASEGT. The CDR3 sequence is CASSGRDLKSTDTQYF. The DNA for the CDR3 is TGTGCCAGCAGTGGAAGGGACTTGAAGAGCACAGATACGCAGTATTTT.

The chain links TRBV14 to TRBJ2-7; 7 nucleotides match TRBD1. With V trimmed by 1 base and J by 6 bases, 3 bases remained unmatched. The germline V gene encodes CDR1 SGHDN and CDR2 FVKESK. CDR3 length: 13 amino acids. This CDR3 reads CASSQVYRGEQYF. The CDR3 nucleotides read TGTGCCAGCAGCCAAGTCTACAGGGGCGAGCAGTACTTC. Looking up the rest from reference TRBV14 and TRBJ2-7 gives the full variable domain: EAGVTQFPSHSVIEKGQTVTLRCDPISGHDNLYWYRRVMGKEIKFLLHFVKESKQDESGMPNNRFLAERTGGTYSTLKVQPAELEDSGVYFCASSQVYRGEQYFGPGTRLTVT.

The gene calls are TRBV4-2 and TRBJ1-1, with D possibly being TRBD1 (6 bases). CDR1 is LGHNA, CDR2 YNFKEQ, per germline. V was clipped by 0 bases and J by 6 bases, with 17 bases between them. The CDR3 extends over 16 amino acids. CDR3 protein: CASSQDHGGLDSEAFF. Written as DNA, the CDR3 is TGTGCCAGCAGCCAAGACCACGGGGGGCTTGACTCTGAAGCTTTCTTT.

Points on this clonotype: A much larger clone differs from this one at a single base, so this may be a read error. V gene TRBV4-2 combines with J gene TRBJ2-1, with 11 bases fitting TRBD2. From germline, CDR1 is LGHNA and CDR2 YNFKEQ. The CDR3 covers 17 residues. In DNA, the CDR3 is TGTGCCAGCAGCCAAGTTGGGACTAGCGGCTCCTACAATAAGCAGTTCTTC. This gives the protein CASSQVGTSGSYNKQFF.

The rearrangement joins TRBV12-3 or TRBV12-4 to TRBJ1-1; the D is unclear. The CDR3 runs 14 residues. V lost 7 bases, J lost 4 bases, and 16 bases lay in between. The CDR3 reads CASTPRVSVTEAFF. The CDR3 DNA reads as TGTGCCAGCACCCCACGGGTGAGTGTCACTGAAGCTTTCTTT.

The chain has TRBV11-2 and TRBJ2-6; weak D call: TRBD1 (6 bases). The CDR3 is made up of 16 amino acids. V dropped 0 bases and J dropped 2 bases, with 8 bases sitting between them. Germline V gene data show CDR1 as SGHAT and CDR2 as FQNNGV. The CDR3 DNA reads TGTGCCAGCAGCTTAGACGGGACACCTGGGGCCAACGTCCTGACTTTC. Protein: CASSLDGTPGANVLTF.

This sequence joins TRBV7-9 and TRBJ1-2, with TRBD1 as a possible D gene (6 bases). V lost 2 bases to trimming and J lost 4 bases, with 11 bases between them. The CDR3 is 14 residues long. CDR1 is SEHNR, CDR2 FQNEAQ, per germline (reference sequence). The CDR3 region is CASSLQGSGYGYTF. The CDR3 DNA sequence: TGTGCCAGCAGCTTACAGGGGTCTGGCTATGGCTACACCTTC.